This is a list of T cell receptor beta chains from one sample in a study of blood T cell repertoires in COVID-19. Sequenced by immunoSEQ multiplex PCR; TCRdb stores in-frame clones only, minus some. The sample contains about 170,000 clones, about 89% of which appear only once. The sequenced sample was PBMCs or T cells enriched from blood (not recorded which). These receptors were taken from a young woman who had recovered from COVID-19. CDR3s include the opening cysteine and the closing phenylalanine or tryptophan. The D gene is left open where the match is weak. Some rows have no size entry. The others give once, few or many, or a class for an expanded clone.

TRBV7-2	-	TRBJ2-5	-	TGTGCCAGCAGACTAGGGGGATTACAAGAGACCCAGTACTTC	CASRLGGLQETQYF
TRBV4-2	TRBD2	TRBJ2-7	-	TGTGCCAGCAGCCCGGGACTAGCGGGATTAGTGCAGTACTTC	CASSPGLAGLVQYF
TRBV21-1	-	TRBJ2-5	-	TGTGCCAGCAGCCGAACCCCACTAGCGGGATTTCTAGAGACCCAGTACTTC	CASSRTPLAGFLETQYF
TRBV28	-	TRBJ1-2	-	TGTGCCAGCAGACGGGCAGGGGCGAACTATGGCTACACCTTC	CASRRAGANYGYTF
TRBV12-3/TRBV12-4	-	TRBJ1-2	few	TGTGCCAGCAGTTTTCATAACTATGGCTACACCTTC	CASSFHNYGYTF
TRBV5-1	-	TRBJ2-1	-	TGCGCCAGCAGCCGAAGTAGACAGGCCGAGCAGTTCTTC	CASSRSRQAEQFF
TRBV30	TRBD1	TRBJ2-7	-	TGTGCCTGGACGCCTGGGACAGGGGGCAAGCAGTACTTC	CAWTPGTGGKQYF
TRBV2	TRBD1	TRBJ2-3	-	TGTGCCAGTGGGGGGGGACAGGGTGTAGTTACGCAGTATTTT	CASGGGQGVVTQYF
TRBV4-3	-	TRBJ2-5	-	TGCGCCAGCAGCCAACGCCTGGGCAGACAAGAGACCCAGTACTTC	CASSQRLGRQETQYF
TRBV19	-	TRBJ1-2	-	TGTGCCAGTAGTCCTCGACAGTCCTCCGGCTATGGCTACACCTTC	CASSPRQSSGYGYTF
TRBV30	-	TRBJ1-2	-	TGTGCCTGGAGTGTTTTGGCAGGGCTCGGAGGCTACACCTTC	CAWSVLAGLGGYTF
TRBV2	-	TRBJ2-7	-	TGTGCCAGCAGTGCTCTATACGGGGTCGAGCAGTACTTC	CASSALYGVEQYF
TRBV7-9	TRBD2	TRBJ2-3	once	TGTGCCAGCAGCTCCTACCCCGGTGGGCGGGAGGACACAGATACGCAGTATTTT	CASSSYPGGREDTDTQYF
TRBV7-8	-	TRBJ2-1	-	TGTGCCAGCAGCTTAGCGTATTACAATGAGCAGTTCTTC	CASSLAYYNEQFF
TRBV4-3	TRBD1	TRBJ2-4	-	TGCGCCAGCAGCCAAGATTGGGACAGGGGGCAAAACATTCAGTACTTC	CASSQDWDRGQNIQYF
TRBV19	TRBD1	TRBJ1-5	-	TGTGCCAGTGCCCAGGGGGCCGGCCAGCCCCAGCATTTT	CASAQGAGQPQHF